One sample yielded the 26 T cell receptor beta chains listed below, sequenced in a study of cytomegalovirus exposure and HLA in healthy donors. A multiplex PCR was run with 60 Vbeta primers and 13 Jbeta primers. Assay used: immunoSEQ multiplex PCR; TCRdb lists only in-frame clones, some missing. This sample carries some 110,000 clones, around 10% of them seen once, and the ten largest clones take roughly 5%. Sequencing input: PBMCs. The source of these receptors is a man aged 40-55 years in good health and CMV-seropositive.

J is TRBJ2-7 and V is TRBV5-5, with 8 positions matching TRBD2. Germline trimming cut 2 bases from V and 4 bases from J; bases unmatched to any gene: 2. From germline, CDR1 is SGHKS and CDR2 YYEKEE (reference sequence). The CDR3 length is 13 residues. CDR3 DNA: TGTGCCAGCAGCTTTTCGGGAGGGTACGAGCAGTACTTC. Translation: CASSFSGGYEQYF.

This clone occurred a few times. The V gene is TRBV19, the J gene TRBJ1-1; possibly TRBD1 for D (5 bases). The germline V gene encodes CDR1 LNHDA and CDR2 SQIVND (reference sequence). Trimming shortened V by 4 bases and J by 0 bases, and 12 bases separated the two germline ends. CDR3 length: 15 residues. The DNA of the CDR3 is TGTGCCAGTAGTACGACAGCTACGATGAACACTGAAGCTTTCTTT. Protein sequence: CASSTTATMNTEAFF.

This clone has a handful of counts. The genes are TRBV29-1 and TRBJ2-3; 12 positions agree with TRBD2. V dropped 5 bases and J dropped 0; count of bases not matched to a gene: 9. CDR1 is SQVTM and CDR2 is ANQGSEA in the germline V gene. The CDR3 spans 17 residues. CDR3 in DNA: TGCAGCGTTCGTCGGACTAGCGGGGTAAAAAGCACAGATACGCAGTATTTT. Protein sequence: CSVRRTSGVKSTDTQYF.

This clone has more than one count but fewer than ten. The rearrangement joins TRBV28 to TRBJ2-5; D is ambiguous. Trimming shortened V by 1 base and J by 10 bases, and 13 bases separated the two germline ends. The CDR3 loop spans 13 amino acids. Germline CDR1 MDHEN, CDR2 SYDVKM. Here the CDR3 reads CASSLSGPQDQYF. In DNA form, the CDR3 reads TGTGCCAGCAGTTTATCAGGTCCCCAGGACCAGTACTTC.

A few counts support this clone. The chain joins TRBV28 to TRBJ2-7; the D gene is possibly TRBD1 (6 bases). Germline values: CDR1 MDHEN, CDR2 SYDVKM. The CDR3 sequence is 11 residues long. The ends were cut back, 7 bases at V and 3 bases at J, with 7 bases in the middle. CDR3 in amino acids: CASTDSYEQYF. The CDR3 DNA reads TGTGCCAGCACGGACAGCTACGAGCAGTACTTC. The variable domain in full, completed from reference TRBV28 and TRBJ2-7, reads DVKVTQSSRYLVKRTGEKVFLECVQDMDHENMFWYRQDPGLGLRLIYFSYDVKMKEKGDIPEGYSVSREKKERFSLILESASTNQTSMYLCASTDSYEQYFGPGTRLTVT.

Points on this clone: Mismatch with germline at one junction end may stem from a read error. The chain uses TRBV5-1 and TRBJ2-7; 9 bases map to TRBD1. CDR1 is SGHRS, CDR2 YFSETQ, per germline. This CDR3 is built from 15 residues. The CDR3 loop is CVSSTEPGQGYEQYF. In DNA form, the CDR3 reads TGCGTCAGCAGCACGGAACCGGGACAGGGCTACGAGCAGTACTTC.

This clone was counted a few times. V gene TRBV7-9 combines with J gene TRBJ2-1, with 13 bases lining up with TRBD2. Germline CDR1 reads SEHNR; CDR2 reads FQNEAQ (reference sequence). The trim removed 6 bases at V and 5 bases at J, leaving 7 bases unmatched. This CDR3 is built from 16 residues. The CDR3 nucleotides read TGTGCCAGCAGTCGGACTAGCGGGAGTAAACACAATGAGCAGTTCTTC. The encoded protein is CASSRTSGSKHNEQFF.

The table lists this clone with a few counts. The rearrangement links TRBV19 to TRBJ2-7; 7 positions agree with TRBD2. This CDR3 is 14 amino acids long. J lost 6 bases, V lost 6 bases, and 11 bases had no gene match. The germline V gene encodes CDR1 LNHDA and CDR2 SQIVND (reference sequence). CDR3 coding DNA: TGTGCCAGTAGGCGGGACTACCAGCGGGGCGAGCAGTACTTC. Protein: CASRRDYQRGEQYF.

The rearrangement uses TRBV9 and TRBJ2-5, with D possibly matching TRBD1 (7 bases). Trimming cost V 1 base and J 1 base, with 17 bases left between them. CDR1 SGDLS and CDR2 YYNGEE come from the germline V gene. The CDR3 has 17 amino acids. Here the CDR3 reads CASSVRDSGTAQETQYF. DNA of the CDR3: TGTGCCAGCAGCGTACGGGACTCCGGGACAGCCCAAGAGACCCAGTACTTC. The full variable domain, its missing parts supplied by reference TRBV9 and TRBJ2-5, is DSGVTQTPKHLITATGQRVTLRCSPRSGDLSVYWYQQSLDQGLQFLIQYYNGEERAKGNILERFSAQQFPDLHSELNLSSLELGDSALYFCASSVRDSGTAQETQYFGPGTRLLVL.

This chain uses TRBV11-2 with TRBJ1-4; 7 bases line up with TRBD1. The CDR3 runs to 15 residues. CDR1 and CDR2 (germline): SGHAT, FQNNGV. Trimming at V came to 0 bases and at J to 7 bases, leaving 5 bases not matched to a gene. CDR3 region: CASSLDRQGGEKLFF. In DNA form, the CDR3 reads TGTGCCAGCAGCTTAGACCGACAGGGAGGTGAAAAACTGTTTTTT.

The genes are TRBV7-9 and TRBJ2-5; TRBD2 matches 14 bases. The J call is in doubt because the DNA end fits TRBJ2-7 better. The length of the CDR3 is 13 residues. CDR1 is SEHNR, CDR2 FQNEAQ, per germline (reference sequence). As DNA, the CDR3 is TGTGCCAGCGGGACTAGCGGGAGATCCGAGCAGTACTTC. Its translation is CASGTSGRSEQYF.

V and J are TRBV27 and TRBJ2-3; 12 bases agree with TRBD2. The germline V gene encodes CDR1 MNHEY and CDR2 SMNVEV (reference sequence). Trimming at V came to 6 bases and at J to 2 bases, leaving 6 bases not matched to a gene. The CDR3 is 16 residues long. CDR3 in amino acids: CASSLGLAGLTDTQYF. Written as DNA, the CDR3 is TGTGCCAGCAGCCTTGGACTAGCGGGACTCACAGATACGCAGTATTTT.

The chain uses TRBV7-9 and TRBJ1-4; D gene unclear. CDR3 size: 16 residues. Germline lookup yields CDR1 SEHNR and CDR2 FQNEAQ (reference sequence). Trimming stripped 1 base from V and 0 bases from J, with 9 bases between. The CDR3 DNA sequence: TGTGCCAGCAGCTTAGGCCAGATTGCAACTAATGAAAAACTGTTTTTT. Translation: CASSLGQIATNEKLFF.

This clone has a handful of counts. The chain couples TRBV28 to TRBJ1-2; 8 nucleotides line up with TRBD1. The CDR3 extends over 13 amino acids. The ends lost 10 bases at V and 4 bases at J; junction bases unmatched: 8. Looked up from germline, CDR1 is MDHEN and CDR2 is SYDVKM. The CDR3 region has the DNA TGTGCCACCCCGGGGGACAGGCTCTATGGCTACACCTTC. This gives the protein CATPGDRLYGYTF.

The chain has TRBV2 and TRBJ1-1; 10 bases align to TRBD1. The V gene's germline CDR1 is SNHLY and CDR2 FYNNEI. Germline trimming cut 3 bases from V and 5 bases from J; bases unmatched to any gene: 3. The CDR3 is made up of 14 amino acids. CDR3 bases: TGTGCCAGCAGTGAGACAGGGGGCCGTACTGAAGCTTTCTTT. Encoded protein: CASSETGGRTEAFF.

The chain combines TRBV4-2 with TRBJ2-7; 7 bases match TRBD2. V shed 0 bases and J 1 base; nucleotides not matched to a gene: 3. This CDR3 spans 15 amino acids. CDR1 and CDR2 (germline): LGHNA, YNFKEQ. The CDR3 DNA follows: TGTGCCAGCAGCCAAGAGGGGGGGTTTTCCTACGAGCAGTACTTC. It encodes CASSQEGGFSYEQYF.

This clone appeared a few times. The chain links TRBV7-6 to TRBJ2-2, with 10 bases matching TRBD2. CDR3 length equals 15 residues. With V trimmed by 0 bases and J by 10 bases, 5 bases remained unmatched. CDR1 and CDR2 from the germline V gene are SGHVS and FNYEAQ. In DNA form, the CDR3 reads TGTGCCAGCAGCTTAGCGGCTAGCGGGAGTGTGGAGCTGTTTTTT. Amino acid sequence: CASSLAASGSVELFF.

This clone turned up a few times. The rearrangement joins TRBV9 to TRBJ2-1; 9 nucleotides line up with TRBD2. V was pared by 4 bases and J by 7 bases, with 12 bases of the junction left unmatched. The CDR3 is made up of 16 amino acids. Germline CDR1 is SGDLS and CDR2 is YYNGEE. The CDR3 DNA is TGTGCCAGCAGCACCCATAGCGGGAGTTGGAAGAATGAGCAGTTCTTC. Protein product: CASSTHSGSWKNEQFF.

This clone was picked up a small number of times. The chain uses TRBV27 and TRBJ1-2; 10 positions match TRBD1. In germline, CDR1 is MNHEY, CDR2 SMNVEV (reference sequence). Trimming cost V 4 bases and J 4 bases; bases outside gene matches: 3. The CDR3 has 14 amino acids. The CDR3 DNA sequence: TGTGCCAGCAGTTGGGGACAGGGGCCCTATGGCTACACCTTC. It codes for CASSWGQGPYGYTF.

This rearrangement joins TRBV27 to TRBJ2-1; 15 bases fit TRBD2. Per germline, CDR1 MNHEY and CDR2 SMNVEV (reference sequence). The CDR3 sequence is 15 residues long. The V and J ends lost 6 bases and 7 bases, in that order; junction bases with no gene match: 4. The chain's CDR3 is CASSQGTSGRNEQFF. Written as DNA, the CDR3 is TGTGCCAGCAGCCAAGGGACTAGCGGGAGGAATGAGCAGTTCTTC.

The rearrangement links TRBV6-5 to TRBJ1-5; tentative D call: TRBD1 (5 bases). Per germline, CDR1 MNHEY and CDR2 SVGAGI. This CDR3 is built from 13 residues. V was clipped by 7 bases and J by 4 bases, with 11 bases between them. The CDR3 sequence is CASNQNRNQPQHF. As DNA, the CDR3 is TGTGCCAGCAATCAGAACAGGAATCAGCCCCAGCATTTT.

This clone was detected only a few times. The chain combines TRBV5-5 with TRBJ2-5; D unresolved. The V and J ends lost 0 bases and 5 bases respectively, with 11 bases between them. The germline gives CDR1 SGHKS, CDR2 YYEKEE (reference sequence). The CDR3 contains 14 residues. This CDR3 is CASSLEMVSETQYF. CDR3 DNA sequence: TGTGCCAGCAGCTTGGAAATGGTTAGTGAGACCCAGTACTTC.

J is TRBJ1-2 and V is TRBV2, with 10 bases matching TRBD1. The germline CDR1 and CDR2 sequences are SNHLY and FYNNEI. The trim removed 8 bases at V and 6 bases at J, leaving 15 bases unmatched. The CDR3 consists of 16 residues. Here the CDR3 DNA reads TGTGCCAGCTTCTGGACAGGGGGTACTATCGGTGATGGCTACACCTTC. As protein: CASFWTGGTIGDGYTF.

The chain joins TRBV6-6 to TRBJ2-1; 9 positions match TRBD1. With V trimmed by 1 base and J by 12 bases, 7 bases remained unmatched. Germline V gene lookup returns CDR1 MNHNY and CDR2 SVGAGI (reference sequence). The CDR3 extends over 14 amino acids. Here the CDR3 reads CASSYLQDRGSQFF. CDR3 DNA: TGTGCCAGCAGTTACTTACAAGACAGGGGGTCGCAGTTCTTC.

This clone appeared a few times. The rearrangement uses TRBV18 and TRBJ2-1; the D gene is possibly TRBD2 (5 bases). The V and J ends lost 2 bases and 7 bases respectively, with 12 bases between them. The CDR3 runs to 14 residues. The germline V gene encodes CDR1 KGHSH and CDR2 LQKENI. In DNA, the CDR3 is TGTGCCAGCTCACCAGGGAATAGCGTGAATGAGCAGTTCTTC. It codes for CASSPGNSVNEQFF. The variable domain in full, completed from reference TRBV18 and TRBJ2-1, reads NAGVMQNPRHLVRRRGQEARLRCSPMKGHSHVYWYRQLPEEGLKFMVYLQKENIIDESGMPKERFSAEFPKEGPSILRIQQVVRGDSAAYFCASSPGNSVNEQFFGPGTRLTVL.

This clone appeared a few times. V usage is TRBV19 and J usage is TRBJ2-2; 9 nucleotides align to TRBD2. The V gene end was trimmed by 10 bases and the J gene end by 6 bases; junction bases not matched to a gene: 12. This CDR3 has 15 amino acids. Germline values: CDR1 LNHDA, CDR2 SQIVND (reference sequence). The CDR3 nucleotides are TGTGCCACCAAATGGAAGACTAGCGGTCCCGGGGAGCTGTTTTTT. As protein: CATKWKTSGPGELFF.